This T cell receptor (beta chain) is drawn from a study of cytomegalovirus exposure and HLA in healthy donors. Measured with immunoSEQ multiplex PCR; TCRdb has only the in-frame clones, and not every one. The table includes some 130,000 clones, roughly 87% detected once. The CDR3 is made up of 18 amino acids. V was cut by 4 bases and J by 2 bases, with 18 bases left in between. Germline V gene sequence: CDR1 MGHDK, CDR2 SYGVNS. This clone was counted a few times. Material: PBMCs. The TCR originated in a woman aged 18-29 years in good health and CMV-seronegative. The chain joins TRBV25-1 to TRBJ2-6; a possible D gene is TRBD2 (6 bases). The CDR3 DNA reads TGTGCCAGCAGTGCCCGCATCGGGGTAGCGGCTGGGGCCAACGTCCTGACTTTC. This translates into CASSARIGVAAGANVLTF.